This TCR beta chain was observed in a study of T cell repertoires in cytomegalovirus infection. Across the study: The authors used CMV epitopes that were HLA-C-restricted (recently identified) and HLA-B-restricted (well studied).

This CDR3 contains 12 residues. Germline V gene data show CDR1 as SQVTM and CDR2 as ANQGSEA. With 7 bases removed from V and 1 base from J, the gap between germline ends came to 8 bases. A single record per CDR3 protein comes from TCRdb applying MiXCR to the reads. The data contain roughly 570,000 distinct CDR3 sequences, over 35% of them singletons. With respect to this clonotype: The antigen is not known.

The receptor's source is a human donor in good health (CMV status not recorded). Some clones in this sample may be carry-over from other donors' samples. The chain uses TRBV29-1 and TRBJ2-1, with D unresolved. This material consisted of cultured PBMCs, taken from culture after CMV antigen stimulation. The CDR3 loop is CSGTASYNEQFF. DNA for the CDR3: TGCAGCGGGACGGCGTCCTACAATGAGCAGTTCTTC.